Shown below are 11 T cell receptor beta chains from a single sample sequenced in a study of regulatory T cells in long-lasting Graves disease. Stated time point: newly diagnosed GD, antithyroid drugs for less than 3 months. PBMC RNA was the source of the TCR library. With iRepertoire HTBI primers and Arm-PCR of CDR3 regions, TCR beta libraries were built. TCRdb independently ran MiXCR on the multiplex PCR reads; one entry per CDR3 protein. The data contain roughly 400,000 distinct CDR3 sequences, roughly 15% of them seen just once; the ten biggest clones take up about 8%. This sample also belongs to another study, concerning T cells in Graves' hyperthyroidism and ophthalmopathy.

The sample here was peripheral blood mononuclear cells (PBMCs), taken at new diagnosis, from a patient treated with antithyroid drugs. These receptors were collected from a woman in her thirties or forties with Graves disease.

This clonotype was seen many times. The V and J genes are TRBV28 and TRBJ2-7; D is perhaps TRBD1 or TRBD2 (6 bases each). This CDR3 spans 16 amino acids. CDR1 and CDR2 from the germline V gene are MDHEN and SYDVKM. V was clipped by 3 bases and J by 3 bases, with 18 bases between them. Here the CDR3 reads CASSFPQEGDLYEQYF. CDR3 coding DNA: TGTGCCAGCAGTTTCCCACAGGAGGGGGACCTCTACGAGCAGTACTTC.

The rearrangement joins TRBV27 to TRBJ2-6; possibly TRBD1 for D (6 bases). This CDR3 spans 17 amino acids. V was trimmed by 5 bases and J by 1 base, leaving 15 bases between them. Germline-derived CDR1 and CDR2 are MNHEY and SMNVEV (reference sequence). The CDR3 sequence is CASSPRTALSGANVLTF. Written as DNA, the CDR3 is TGTGCCAGCAGTCCCCGGACAGCCCTATCTGGGGCCAACGTCCTGACTTTC.

In its sample, this clonotype was seen a few times. CDR3 amino acids: CASSPPDGSYEQYF. In DNA form, the CDR3 reads TGTGCCAGCAGCCCGCCAGACGGCTCCTACGAGCAGTACTTC. This chain uses TRBV5-6 with TRBJ2-7; D gene unclear. Germline loops: CDR1 SGHDT, CDR2 YYEEEE. V gave up 4 bases and J gave up 0 bases, with 11 bases separating them. The CDR3 has 14 amino acids.

This clonotype showed up many times. The chain combines TRBV27 with TRBJ2-3; D remains unclear. Germline V gives CDR1 MNHEY, CDR2 SMNVEV (reference sequence). The V gene lost 1 base and the J gene lost 4 bases, with 12 bases spanning the gap. The CDR3 runs to 15 residues. The CDR3 here is CASSLYQNLADTQYF. DNA for the CDR3: TGTGCCAGCAGTTTATACCAAAATTTGGCAGATACGCAGTATTTT.

This clonotype has a count of ten or more. The chain uses TRBV2 and TRBJ1-2; possible D gene TRBD1, 5 bases. The CDR3 runs 12 residues. In germline, CDR1 is SNHLY, CDR2 FYNNEI. The ends were cut back, 10 bases at V and 4 bases at J, with 13 bases in the middle. In nucleotides, the CDR3 is TGTGCCATCCCGCAGGGTAGCTATGGCTACACCTTC. Translated: CAIPQGSYGYTF.

This clonotype occurred many times. V is TRBV28 and J is TRBJ1-3; unclear D gene. This CDR3 spans 12 amino acids. CDR1 and CDR2 (germline): MDHEN, SYDVKM. Trimming took off 4 bases at V and 8 bases at J, with 9 bases between the two ends. The CDR3 nucleotides are TGTGCCAGCAGTTCGGGGTTAGACACCATATATTTT. This codes for CASSSGLDTIYF.

This clonotype was seen repeatedly, ten times or more. This chain connects TRBV20-1 to TRBJ2-3, with 8 nucleotides matching TRBD2. The CDR3 sequence is 11 residues long. Germline V CDR1 and CDR2: DFQATT, SNEGSKA (reference sequence). The CDR3: CRALAADTQYF. CDR3 DNA sequence: TGCAGAGCACTAGCGGCAGATACGCAGTATTTT.

This chain uses TRBV11-2 with TRBJ2-1; TRBD2 aligns across 12 bases. Germline V gives CDR1 SGHAT, CDR2 FQNNGV. This CDR3 contains 18 residues. V was clipped by 4 bases and J by 2 bases; unmatched bases: 9. The CDR3 DNA reads TGTGCCAGCAGCTACCTCGTGGGACTAGCGGGTCCCTACAATGAGCAGTTCTTC. Protein: CASSYLVGLAGPYNEQFF.

This clonotype was seen repeatedly, ten times or more. A read error is possible here, since a much larger clone lies one base away. V gene TRBV12-3 or TRBV12-4 combines with J gene TRBJ2-3; the D gene is possibly TRBD2 (6 bases). CDR3 length equals 15 residues. V shed 5 bases and J shed 2 bases, with 14 bases lying between them. For the CDR3, the DNA is TGTGCCAGCAGTCCCCATAGCGGACTCACAGATACGCAGTATTTT. Amino acids: CASSPHSGLTDTQYF.

The J gene is TRBJ2-1, the V gene TRBV6-2 or TRBV6-3; 10 nucleotides line up with TRBD2. The trim removed 7 bases at V and 5 bases at J, leaving 8 bases unmatched. The CDR3 length is 15 residues. CDR1 is MNHEY and CDR2 is SVGEGT in the germline V gene. CDR3 in DNA: TGTGCCAGCAAATCCATAGCGGGGGGAAACAATGAGCAGTTCTTC. Its translation: CASKSIAGGNNEQFF.

V and J are TRBV6-2 or TRBV6-3 and TRBJ2-3; the D is unclear. The CDR3 spans 14 residues. Trimming took off 4 bases at V and 1 base at J, with 9 bases between the two ends. Germline CDR1 MNHEY, CDR2 SVGEGT. CDR3 sequence: CASSLPGGTDTQYF. The CDR3 DNA reads as TGTGCCAGCAGTTTACCGGGCGGCACAGATACGCAGTATTTT.